This TCR beta chain derives from a study of graft-versus-host responses after intestinal transplantation. Overall study: In this cohort, recipients had multivisceral, liver-intestinal, or isolated intestinal transplants. Induction with anti-thymocyte globulin, then tacrolimus and steroids for roughly three years, was given to all recipients.

To release intraepithelial and lamina propria lymphocytes, the graft tissue was processed. The data were produced by immunoSEQ multiplex PCR, yet TCRdb's version contains in-frame clones alone and is incomplete. The sample has roughly 20,000 clones, roughly three quarters seen once. CDR3 size: 14 residues. Per germline, CDR1 MDHEN and CDR2 SYDVKM. Between the trimmed V and J ends, which lost 3 bases and 3 bases, there was a span of 12 bases. Comment on this clone: As yet, its antigen is unknown.

Study outcomes and limitations: There were GvH clones found in recipient marrow, and some of them appeared first in ileum or blood.

The gene calls are TRBV28 and TRBJ2-7; tentatively, D is TRBD1 (5 bases). The sequencing here drew on ileum tissue, taken about 21 days after intestinal transplant. The receptor was isolated from a human patient who received an intestinal transplant, so some T cells may come from the graft donor. The CDR3 sequence is CASSLVTEYYEQYF. CDR3 nucleotide sequence: TGTGCCAGCAGTTTGGTGACAGAGTACTACGAGCAGTACTTC.